This entry lists 20 T cell receptor beta chains sequenced from one sample in a study of blood T cell repertoires in COVID-19. Sequencing used immunoSEQ multiplex PCR; TCRdb keeps in-frame clones, though not all of them. The sample carries tens of thousands of clones, about 80% recorded once. Source material: peripheral blood. The receptors come from an elderly woman with acute or convalescent COVID-19.

The rearrangement links TRBV4-2 to TRBJ2-5; D might be TRBD1 (5 bases). Between the trimmed V and J ends, which lost 0 bases and 4 bases, there was a span of 9 bases. The CDR3 extends over 14 amino acids. CDR1 LGHNA and CDR2 YNFKEQ come from the germline V gene. CDR3 in amino acids: CASSQDRRGETQYF. The CDR3 bases are TGTGCCAGCAGCCAAGATCGAAGGGGAGAGACCCAGTACTTC.

This chain connects TRBV10-3 to TRBJ2-1; 7 nucleotides line up with TRBD2. The ends lost 5 bases at V and 2 bases at J; junction bases unmatched: 3. Per germline, CDR1 ENHRY and CDR2 SYGVKD. CDR3 length: 14 amino acids. The CDR3 region has the DNA TGTGCCATCAGTTCCGGGACTACCTACAATGAGCAGTTCTTC. Amino acid sequence: CAISSGTTYNEQFF.

This clone was observed at least ten times. The chain is built from TRBV5-4 and TRBJ2-1; D may be TRBD2 (6 bases). Germline CDR1 and CDR2: SGHNT and YYREEE (reference sequence). With 3 bases removed from V and 0 bases from J, the gap between germline ends came to 13 bases. The CDR3 consists of 16 residues. CDR3 sequence (DNA): TGTGCCAGCAGCTCGGGACTCCAAAGCTCCTACAATGAGCAGTTCTTC. This translates into CASSSGLQSSYNEQFF.

The J gene is TRBJ1-6, the V gene TRBV3-1 (or the pseudogene TRBV3-2); 10 nucleotides line up with TRBD1. The junction had 5 bases not matched to a gene; V was cut back by 1 base and J by 11 bases. CDR1 LGHDT and CDR2 YNNKEL come from the germline V gene (reference sequence). There are 15 residues in the CDR3. The CDR3: CASSQAGQGIAPLHF. The CDR3 nucleotides are TGTGCCAGCAGCCAAGCGGGACAGGGGATTGCACCCCTCCACTTT.

CDR3 coding DNA: TGTGCCAGCAGCTTAGGACATGAGGGCGCTCATGGCTACACCTTC. Protein: CASSLGHEGAHGYTF. The rearrangement links TRBV7-9 to TRBJ1-2; D is uncertain. Trimming pared 1 base from V and 6 bases from J, leaving 15 bases between. This CDR3 contains 15 residues. Germline assignment: CDR1 SEHNR and CDR2 FQNEAQ (reference sequence).

The rearrangement joins TRBV5-1 to TRBJ1-5, with 8 bases lining up with TRBD1. Germline values: CDR1 SGHRS, CDR2 YFSETQ. This CDR3 spans 16 amino acids. The trim removed 7 bases at V and 3 bases at J, leaving 12 bases unmatched. CDR3 nucleotides: TGCGCCAGCCCCAGGGGGCTGAACGGTAACAATCAGCCCCAGCATTTT. This codes for CASPRGLNGNNQPQHF.

This clone was seen only once. The chain couples TRBV20-1 to TRBJ2-7; the match to TRBD1 covers 7 bases. The CDR3 loop spans 11 amino acids. Germline assignment: CDR1 DFQATT and CDR2 SNEGSKA (reference sequence). The V segment lost 4 bases and the J segment 6 bases; nucleotides outside the gene matches: 3. The DNA of the CDR3 is TGCAGTGCTACGGGACAGACCGAGCAGTACTTC. Translating it yields CSATGQTEQYF.

This chain links TRBV5-4 with TRBJ2-1; the match to TRBD2 covers 13 bases. The CDR3 consists of 16 residues. V lost 4 bases and J lost 7; bases outside the gene matches: 8. Germline V gives CDR1 SGHNT, CDR2 YYREEE (reference sequence). The CDR3 bases are TGTGCCAGCAGCAAGACTAGCGGGGGGCAGAGGAATGAGCAGTTCTTC. Translating it yields CASSKTSGGQRNEQFF.

The chain has TRBV5-1 and TRBJ2-1, with 7 bases identical to TRBD1. The CDR3 consists of 15 residues. With 2 bases clipped from V and 3 bases from J, the junction kept 5 bases outside the gene matches. In germline, CDR1 is SGHRS, CDR2 YFSETQ. CDR3 loop: CASSLGGAGYNEQFF. CDR3 nucleotide sequence: TGCGCCAGCAGCTTAGGGGGCGCTGGCTACAATGAGCAGTTCTTC.

The chain is built from TRBV7-6 and TRBJ2-7, with D hard to call. V lost 5 bases, J lost 3 bases, and 17 bases lay in between. Germline V gene lookup returns CDR1 SGHVS and CDR2 FNYEAQ. The CDR3 loop spans 15 amino acids. In DNA form, the CDR3 reads TGTGCCAGCAGCCCCCGCGTGACCGGAGACTACGAGCAGTACTTC. Protein sequence: CASSPRVTGDYEQYF.

The chain links TRBV27 to TRBJ2-5; 7 positions agree with TRBD1. CDR1 is MNHEY, CDR2 SMNVEV, per germline (reference sequence). The CDR3 loop spans 14 amino acids. V shed 5 bases, J shed 2 bases, and the junction held 5 bases outside the gene matches. The CDR3 reads CASSPWGQQETQYF. CDR3 coding DNA: TGTGCCAGCAGTCCGTGGGGACAGCAAGAGACCCAGTACTTC.

The chain recombines TRBV18 with TRBJ1-2, with 12 positions matching TRBD1. The CDR3 spans 14 residues. The germline CDR1 and CDR2 sequences are KGHSH and LQKENI. J lost 6 bases, V lost 6 bases, and 5 bases had no gene match. The CDR3 DNA reads TGTGCCAGCTCGGCGGGACAGGGGGCTGATGGCTACACCTTC. As protein: CASSAGQGADGYTF.

DNA for the CDR3: TGTGCCAGCAGCTTAATCAGGGCCAATGAGCAGTTCTTC. This translates into CASSLIRANEQFF. V usage is TRBV5-8 and J usage is TRBJ2-1; tentative D call: TRBD1 (5 bases). CDR3 length: 13 residues. V dropped 2 bases and J dropped 6 bases, with 9 bases sitting between them. Germline CDR1 is SGHTS and CDR2 is YDEGEE.

This chain connects TRBV6-5 to TRBJ2-7; 7 positions match TRBD1. The CDR3 is made up of 14 amino acids. V trimming: 0 bases; J trimming: 3 bases; junction bases outside the gene matches: 2. Per the germline V gene, CDR1 is MNHEY and CDR2 is SVGAGI. The CDR3 protein is CASSYSRGNYEQYF. DNA of the CDR3: TGTGCCAGCAGTTACTCCAGGGGGAACTACGAGCAGTACTTC.

The rearrangement uses TRBV27 and TRBJ2-3, with TRBD1 identical over 12 bases. With V trimmed by 3 bases and J by 6 bases, 7 bases remained unmatched. Per the germline V gene, CDR1 is MNHEY and CDR2 is SMNVEV (reference sequence). CDR3 length equals 16 residues. CDR3 residues: CASSLYRDRGPDTQYF. CDR3 in DNA: TGTGCCAGCAGTTTGTACCGGGACAGGGGGCCTGATACGCAGTATTTT.

This clone was seen a few times. The CDR3 region is CASSRQSGGSYEQYF. In DNA form, the CDR3 reads TGCGCCAGCAGCCGCCAAAGCGGGGGGTCATACGAGCAGTACTTC. The J gene is TRBJ2-7, the V gene TRBV5-1, with 9 bases matching TRBD2. Trimming cost V 4 bases and J 4 bases; bases outside gene matches: 9. Germline lookup yields CDR1 SGHRS and CDR2 YFSETQ. The CDR3 has 15 residues.

Only one count was recorded for this clone. The genes are TRBV7-6 and TRBJ2-1, with TRBD2 identical over 9 bases. In germline, CDR1 is SGHVS, CDR2 FNYEAQ. The V segment lost 3 bases and the J segment 0 bases; nucleotides outside the gene matches: 3. The CDR3 consists of 16 residues. The chain's CDR3 is CASSFLAGSSYNEQFF. The CDR3 coding sequence is TGTGCCAGCAGCTTCCTAGCGGGAAGCTCCTACAATGAGCAGTTCTTC.

The chain links TRBV30 to TRBJ1-2; 12 bases match TRBD1. CDR1 and CDR2 from the germline V gene are GTSNPN and SVGIG (reference sequence). This CDR3 spans 15 amino acids. The V segment lost 4 bases and the J segment 3 bases; nucleotides outside the gene matches: 6. DNA for the CDR3: TGTGCCTGGAAGGGGGGGACAGGGGGCGACTATGGCTACACCTTC. Amino acid sequence: CAWKGGTGGDYGYTF.

This rearrangement joins TRBV6-5 to TRBJ1-6, with TRBD1 identical over 7 bases. The germline V gene encodes CDR1 MNHEY and CDR2 SVGAGI. Trimming cost V 2 bases and J 7 bases; bases outside gene matches: 8. The CDR3 loop spans 16 amino acids. The CDR3 region has the DNA TGTGCCAGCAGTTACACGACAGGGCTGGGGAATTCACCCCTCCACTTT. Amino acid sequence: CASSYTTGLGNSPLHF.

This clone was counted once. The J gene is TRBJ1-6, the V gene TRBV19, with D perhaps TRBD1 (5 bases). The length of the CDR3 is 13 residues. CDR1 and CDR2 (germline): LNHDA, SQIVND (reference sequence). The V end was cut by 7 bases, the J end by 7 bases, with 11 bases between. In DNA, the CDR3 is TGTGCCAGTAAAGGGGTTGGGAATTCACCCCTCCACTTT. As protein: CASKGVGNSPLHF.